One and the same sample provided the 19 T cell receptor beta chains below, sequenced in a study of T-cell memory formation after mild COVID-19. Each CDR3 protein gets one entry after TCRdb re-called the 5' RACE reads with MiXCR. Among fewer than 250,000 distinct CDR3 sequences listed, 27% were seen once. Source material: PBMCs or a T cell subset sorted from them (not recorded which). These receptors were obtained from an adult woman who had mild COVID-19 (a few samples of this study predate the infection). Cell type and time point are not known.

This clonotype was seen a few times. J is TRBJ2-5 and V is TRBV9; no firm D call. Trimming took off 0 bases at V and 3 bases at J, with 9 bases between the two ends. The germline gives CDR1 SGDLS, CDR2 YYNGEE. This CDR3 is 14 amino acids long. Here the CDR3 reads CASSVEDSKETQYF. Here the CDR3 DNA reads TGTGCCAGCAGCGTAGAGGATAGCAAAGAGACCCAGTACTTC. The complete variable domain, with remaining parts taken from reference TRBV9 and TRBJ2-5, reads DSGVTQTPKHLITATGQRVTLRCSPRSGDLSVYWYQQSLDQGLQFLIQYYNGEERAKGNILERFSAQQFPDLHSELNLSSLELGDSALYFCASSVEDSKETQYFGPGTRLLVL.

V is TRBV20-1 and J is TRBJ2-3; TRBD2 agrees at 8 bases. Trimming at V came to 6 bases and at J to 5 bases, leaving 10 bases not matched to a gene. The CDR3 sequence is 14 residues long. From germline, CDR1 is DFQATT and CDR2 SNEGSKA (reference sequence). The CDR3 reads CSAPNGLAIDTQYF. CDR3 sequence (DNA): TGCAGTGCACCGAACGGACTAGCTATAGATACGCAGTATTTT.

The CDR3 sequence: CASSPKRPGEAFF. The CDR3 DNA reads as TGTGCCAGCAGCCCCAAGAGGCCGGGTGAAGCTTTCTTT. V is TRBV7-9 and J is TRBJ1-1; D unclear. Germline CDR1 and CDR2: SEHNR and FQNEAQ (reference sequence). V was pared by 5 bases and J by 7 bases, with 14 bases between. The CDR3 spans 13 residues.

This rearrangement joins TRBV9 to TRBJ1-1; possible D gene TRBD1, 5 bases. CDR3 length: 14 residues. Per the germline V gene, CDR1 is SGDLS and CDR2 is YYNGEE. Trimming left V 0 bases short and J 4 bases short, with 10 bases between. The CDR3, as DNA: TGTGCCAGCAGCGTAGGGGGGGTCGGCACTGAAGCTTTCTTT. It yields the protein CASSVGGVGTEAFF.

This clonotype was seen a handful of times. The chain recombines TRBV12-3 or TRBV12-4 with TRBJ1-2; D uncertain. This CDR3 has 11 residues. V was cut by 3 bases and J by 6 bases, with 5 bases left in between. The DNA of the CDR3 is TGTGCCAGCAGTTTGAATCATGGCTACACCTTC. Encoded protein: CASSLNHGYTF.

V usage is TRBV7-9 and J usage is TRBJ2-5; no clear D. Germline V CDR1 and CDR2: SEHNR, FQNEAQ (reference sequence). V was trimmed by 5 bases and J by 5 bases, leaving 12 bases between them. This CDR3 is 13 amino acids long. The CDR3 DNA sequence: TGTGCCAGCAGCCACCCTACTCTGGAGACCCAGTACTTC. This translates into CASSHPTLETQYF.

This CDR3 is CASSPNRGMTGELFF. For the CDR3, the DNA is TGTGCCAGCAGCCCGAACAGGGGTATGACCGGGGAGCTGTTTTTT. This sequence joins TRBV27 and TRBJ2-2; 7 positions match TRBD1. Germline V gene data show CDR1 as MNHEY and CDR2 as SMNVEV (reference sequence). This CDR3 has 15 amino acids. Trimming at V came to 6 bases and at J to 5 bases, leaving 9 bases not matched to a gene.

The gene calls are TRBV25-1 and TRBJ1-1, with D unresolved. The V end lost 3 bases, the J end lost 7 bases, and 12 bases lay between the germline ends. Germline loops: CDR1 MGHDK, CDR2 SYGVNS. This CDR3 has 13 amino acids. Here the CDR3 reads CASSDSGRREAFF. In nucleotides, the CDR3 is TGTGCCAGCAGTGACTCCGGACGGCGTGAAGCTTTCTTT. The full variable domain, rest sourced from reference TRBV25-1 and TRBJ1-1, is EADIYQTPRYLVIGTGKKITLECSQTMGHDKMYWYQQDPGMELHLIHYSYGVNSTEKGDLSSESTVSRIRTEHFPLTLESARPSHTSQYLCASSDSGRREAFFGQGTRLTVV.

CDR3 residues: CASLLAGGQEQYF. For the CDR3, the DNA is TGTGCCAGCCTTCTGGCGGGAGGGCAAGAGCAGTACTTC. This chain joins TRBV28 and TRBJ2-7, with TRBD2 matching over 9 bases. Trimming took 8 bases from V and 7 from J; bases not matched to a gene: 9. Germline CDR1 and CDR2: MDHEN and SYDVKM. The CDR3 is made up of 13 amino acids.

The CDR3 region is CASSAERDGYGYTF. The CDR3 nucleotides read TGTGCCAGCAGCGCCGAACGGGATGGCTATGGCTACACCTTC. The rearrangement joins TRBV9 to TRBJ1-2, with D hard to call. V was trimmed by 3 bases and J by 4 bases, leaving 13 bases between them. Germline CDR1 reads SGDLS; CDR2 reads YYNGEE. The CDR3 consists of 14 residues.

This clonotype appeared once. This chain joins TRBV7-2 and TRBJ1-2; no clear D. The germline V and J ends were trimmed by 4 bases and 4 bases, with 10 bases remaining between them. The CDR3 has 13 amino acids. Germline CDR1 SGHTA, CDR2 FQGNSA. For the CDR3, the DNA is TGTGCCAGCAGCTCCGGGTCGGCCTATGGCTACACCTTC. The encoded protein is CASSSGSAYGYTF.

The chain recombines TRBV12-3 or TRBV12-4 with TRBJ1-5, with D possibly matching TRBD1 (5 bases). V lost 7 bases to trimming and J lost 0 bases, with 16 bases between them. The CDR3 extends over 16 amino acids. This CDR3 reads CASTQGWGGSNQPQHF. Written as DNA, the CDR3 is TGTGCCAGCACCCAAGGGTGGGGGGGTAGCAATCAGCCCCAGCATTTT.

The V call is TRBV3-1, the J call TRBJ1-2, with D uncertain. Germline V lookup: CDR1 LGHDT, CDR2 YNNKEL (reference sequence). The CDR3 is 15 residues long. Trimming pared 4 bases from V and 8 bases from J, leaving 20 bases between. The CDR3 spells CASSLQTVGRIGYTF. CDR3 nucleotides: TGTGCCAGCAGCCTACAAACTGTCGGGAGGATAGGCTACACCTTC.

V usage is TRBV7-9 and J usage is TRBJ1-1; D is perhaps TRBD1 (5 bases). V lost 6 bases and J 3 bases, leaving 8 bases between the germline ends. The CDR3 totals 12 residues. Germline-derived CDR1 and CDR2 are SEHNR and FQNEAQ (reference sequence). CDR3 DNA sequence: TGTGCCAGCAGACCGGGGGACACTGAAGCTTTCTTT. Residues: CASRPGDTEAFF. Complete variable domain (other parts from reference TRBV7-9 and TRBJ1-1): DTGVSQNPRHKITKRGQNVTFRCDPISEHNRLYWYRQTLGQGPEFLTYFQNEAQLEKSRLLSDRFSAERPKGSFSTLEIQRTEQGDSAMYLCASRPGDTEAFFGQGTRLTVV.

V and J are TRBV27 and TRBJ2-5, with TRBD2 matching 11 bases. The trim removed 4 bases at V and 9 bases at J, leaving 7 bases unmatched. In germline, CDR1 is MNHEY, CDR2 SMNVEV (reference sequence). This CDR3 spans 14 amino acids. The CDR3 nucleotides read TGTGCCAGCAGTTCCCTGGGACTAGCGGACCCCCAGTACTTC. Its protein is CASSSLGLADPQYF.

The V call is TRBV28, the J call TRBJ2-7; 8 nucleotides match TRBD1. Trimming removed 7 bases from V and 0 bases from J; junction bases left unmatched: 8. The CDR3 loop spans 15 amino acids. The germline V gene has CDR1 MDHEN and CDR2 SYDVKM. This CDR3 reads CASTLDRESSYEQYF. The DNA for the CDR3 is TGTGCCAGCACCCTGGACAGGGAGAGCTCCTACGAGCAGTACTTC.

The chain combines TRBV18 with TRBJ2-1; 11 positions agree with TRBD2. Trimming removed 8 bases from V and 7 bases from J; junction bases left unmatched: 10. The germline V gene encodes CDR1 KGHSH and CDR2 LQKENI. The CDR3 totals 15 residues. CDR3 nucleotides: TGTGCCAGCCACACAGCTAGCGGGGGGAAAAATGAGCAGTTCTTC. This sequence encodes CASHTASGGKNEQFF.

This clonotype was recorded a few times. The chain combines TRBV24-1 with TRBJ2-3, with D unclear. V lost 4 bases and J 3 bases, leaving 7 bases between the germline ends. The CDR3 is 13 amino acids. Germline loops: CDR1 KGHDR, CDR2 SFDVKD. CDR3 DNA: TGTGCCACCAGTGAGACAAGGACAGATACGCAGTATTTT. As protein: CATSETRTDTQYF.

This rearrangement joins TRBV4-1 to TRBJ2-1, with 12 bases that match TRBD2. CDR1 is MGHRA and CDR2 is YSYEKL in the germline V gene. J was trimmed by 3 bases and V by 3 bases; bases with no gene match: 3. The CDR3 loop spans 16 amino acids. CDR3 DNA sequence: TGCGCCAGCAGCCACCAACTAGCGGGGGGCTACAATGAGCAGTTCTTC. This translates into CASSHQLAGGYNEQFF.